The clone carrying this T cell receptor beta chain was recorded at least ten times. Its antigen is still unknown. This specimen belongs to a study of identical twins. General study points: Partly confounded zero-insertion analyses could result from invariant MAIT and iNKT cells. Not following the same donors, the study drew its conclusions from cross-sectional statistical analysis. Carriage of fewer insertions was seen in abundant cord blood beta clonotypes, whereas memory repertoires showed none.

TCRdb reprocessed the 5' RACE reads with MiXCR, giving one entry per CDR3 protein. The data show some 600,000 distinct CDR3 sequences, around 7.5% seen once. CDR1 is LNHNV, CDR2 YYDKDF, per germline (reference sequence). The CDR3 has 16 residues. Trimming removed 2 bases from V and 1 base from J, with 14 bases in between. These data also formed part of another study, on yellow fever vaccine responses in identical twins.

The chain carries TRBV15 and TRBJ1-1; D not resolved. Input material: PBMCs. The TCR originated in a woman in her late teens or twenties in good health. This CDR3 is CATSRPVGIGNTEAFF. In DNA, the CDR3 is TGTGCCACCAGCAGACCCGTGGGGATAGGGAACACTGAAGCTTTCTTT. The full variable domain, its missing parts supplied by reference TRBV15 and TRBJ1-1, is DAMVIQNPRYQVTQFGKPVTLSCSQTLNHNVMYWYQQKSSQAPKLLFHYYDKDFNNEADTPDNFQSRRPNTSFCFLDIRSPGLGDTAMYLCATSRPVGIGNTEAFFGQGTRLTVV.